Below are 7 T cell receptor beta chains sequenced from a single sample in a study of breast tumors, draining lymph nodes, adjacent tissues. TCRdb reanalysed the multiplex PCR reads using MiXCR and keeps one entry per CDR3 protein. The data contain some 130,000 distinct CDR3 sequences, just under 20% of them singletons. Samples came from axillary lymph nodes draining the breast cancer. Sequenced sample: axillary lymph node tissue. These receptors originate from a female donor with breast cancer. Some clones in this sample may be carry-over from other donors' samples.

At least ten counts were recorded for this clonotype. This sequence joins TRBV5-1 and TRBJ2-7; D perhaps matches TRBD1 (6 bases). The V end was cut by 3 bases, the J end by 6 bases, with 13 bases between. This CDR3 spans 13 amino acids. Germline V CDR1 and CDR2: SGHRS, YFSETQ. The CDR3 DNA follows: TGCGCCAGCAGCTCAGGGGAATTGGGCGAGCAGTACTTC. Encoded protein: CASSSGELGEQYF. Filled out from reference TRBV5-1 and TRBJ2-7, the complete variable domain reads KAGVTQTPRYLIKTRGQQVTLSCSPISGHRSVSWYQQTPGQGLQFLFEYFSETQRNKGNFPGRFSGRQFSNSRSEMNVSTLELGDSALYLCASSSGELGEQYFGPGTRLTVT.

This clonotype was recorded at least ten times. The CDR3 bases are TGTGCCAGTAGCCGGACCACAGATACGCAGTATTTT. Its translation: CASSRTTDTQYF. This sequence joins TRBV19 and TRBJ2-3; no definite D call. This CDR3 has 12 amino acids. V was cut by 6 bases and J by 2 bases, with 6 bases left in between. Germline V gives CDR1 LNHDA, CDR2 SQIVND (reference sequence).

This clonotype has a count of ten or more. This chain links TRBV20-1 with TRBJ1-4; 7 bases are shared with TRBD1. The V gene's germline CDR1 is DFQATT and CDR2 SNEGSKA (reference sequence). The CDR3 has 12 residues. The ends lost 2 bases at V and 7 bases at J; junction bases unmatched: 1. CDR3 coding DNA: TGCAGTGCTAGATGGACAGGTGAAAAACTGTTTTTT. Amino acid sequence: CSARWTGEKLFF.

Ten or more counts support this clonotype. This chain uses TRBV24-1 with TRBJ2-2; TRBD1 matches 8 bases. The CDR3 is made up of 14 amino acids. Germline loops: CDR1 KGHDR, CDR2 SFDVKD. The V gene end was trimmed by 7 bases and the J gene end by 6 bases; junction bases not matched to a gene: 6. The CDR3 here is CATSWTGMPGELFF. CDR3 DNA sequence: TGTGCCACCAGCTGGACAGGGATGCCCGGGGAGCTGTTTTTT.

This clonotype has just a few counts. The CDR3 DNA reads as TGTGCCAGCTCACCTCGACAGGACACAGATACGCAGTATTTT. This sequence encodes CASSPRQDTDTQYF. The chain has TRBV18 and TRBJ2-3; D is possibly TRBD1 (6 bases). Germline V gene data show CDR1 as KGHSH and CDR2 as LQKENI. The V end lost 3 bases, the J end lost 2 bases, and 9 bases lay between the germline ends. This CDR3 region has 14 residues.

This clonotype was detected ten times or more. V and J are TRBV9 and TRBJ2-7, with D perhaps TRBD2 (6 bases). The V and J ends lost 4 bases and 3 bases respectively, with 14 bases between them. The CDR3 is made up of 14 amino acids. Germline V gene data show CDR1 as SGDLS and CDR2 as YYNGEE. The CDR3 DNA sequence: TGTGCCAGCAGCCCGAGACTAGGGGACTACGAGCAGTACTTC. Translating it yields CASSPRLGDYEQYF.

This clonotype has at least ten counts. This chain links TRBV5-1 with TRBJ2-3, with 9 bases lining up with TRBD2. The CDR3 sequence is 19 residues long. Germline CDR1 SGHRS, CDR2 YFSETQ. The V gene end was trimmed by 1 base and the J gene end by 2 bases; junction bases not matched to a gene: 14. As DNA, the CDR3 is TGCGCCAGCAGCTTGTCTAGCGGGGCTATATACGCTTTCACAGATACGCAGTATTTT. Protein product: CASSLSSGAIYAFTDTQYF.